The entry below gives a single T cell receptor (beta chain) sequence along with its context. No antigen is known for it. CDR1 and CDR2 (germline): LGHNT, FRNRAP. The CDR3 totals 14 residues. With 11 bases clipped from V and 3 bases from J, the junction kept 7 bases outside the gene matches. Amplified regions were TCR beta CDR3 sequences from RNA transcripts. Carried out on the TCR CDR3, a first-round RT-PCR used the HTBI primer set. TCRdb recomputed calls from the multiplex PCR reads with MiXCR, one row per CDR3 protein. The sample shows a few hundred thousand distinct CDR3 sequences, 15% to 19% of them seen only once. These data originate in a study of T cells in Graves' hyperthyroidism and ophthalmopathy. Study-wide points: Model output signaled ophthalmopathy a median 6.5 months ahead of onset.

Orbital computed tomography, thyroid ultrasound, serum thyroxine and TRAb, and clinical symptoms together informed the diagnoses. The PBMCs were sourced from fresh peripheral blood (more than 9 ml). The material sequenced was blood. The chain has TRBV12-5 and TRBJ2-2; 9 bases are shared with TRBD2. This receptor was taken from a woman in her twenties or thirties with Graves' hyperthyroidism. The CDR3 DNA reads TGTGCTGGCGTAGCGGGAGTGGACACCGGGGAGCTGTTTTTT. It translates to CAGVAGVDTGELFF.